These 21 T cell receptor beta chains were sequenced from one sample in a study of graft-versus-host responses after intestinal transplantation. Here immunoSEQ multiplex PCR was the method, and the copy in TCRdb shows in-frame clones only, minus some. The sample contains 15,000 or so clones, approximately 88% of which appear only once. The source was PBMCs, collected 110 days after intestinal transplant. Every receptor here comes from a human patient who received an intestinal transplant, so some T cells may come from the graft donor.

This chain joins TRBV11-3 and TRBJ2-7; possibly TRBD1 or TRBD2 for D (8 bases each). Germline V gene lookup returns CDR1 SGHNT and CDR2 YENEEA. The CDR3 consists of 17 residues. Trimming shortened V by 2 bases and J by 3 bases, and 20 bases separated the two germline ends. The CDR3 DNA follows: TGTGCCAGCAGCTTATTCGGGAGGGGGACAGGCAGCTACGAGCAGTACTTC. This codes for CASSLFGRGTGSYEQYF.

The rearrangement links TRBV15 to TRBJ1-1; the match to TRBD1 covers 8 bases. The germline CDR1 and CDR2 sequences are LNHNV and YYDKDF (reference sequence). This CDR3 region has 15 residues. V trimming: 0 bases; J trimming: 6 bases; junction bases outside the gene matches: 6. CDR3 sequence reads: CATSRDLADRAEAFF. For the CDR3, the DNA is TGTGCCACCAGCAGAGATTTGGCGGACAGGGCTGAAGCTTTCTTT. Full variable domain (rest looked up from reference TRBV15 and TRBJ1-1): DAMVIQNPRYQVTQFGKPVTLSCSQTLNHNVMYWYQQKSSQAPKLLFHYYDKDFNNEADTPDNFQSRRPNTSFCFLDIRSPGLGDTAMYLCATSRDLADRAEAFFGQGTRLTVV.

The V and J genes are TRBV2 and TRBJ2-3; tentative D call: TRBD2 (6 bases). Trimming cost V 7 bases and J 6 bases, with 20 bases left between them. The germline V gene has CDR1 SNHLY and CDR2 FYNNEI. The CDR3 length is 15 residues. The CDR3 here is CASKGRESLSDTQYF. CDR3 nucleotide sequence: TGTGCCAGCAAAGGACGGGAGTCTTTGTCGGATACGCAGTATTTT.

The rearrangement uses TRBV7-8 and TRBJ2-3, with a weak D call TRBD2 (7 bases). The CDR3 sequence is 16 residues long. Per the germline V gene, CDR1 is SGHVS and CDR2 is FQNEAQ. With 5 bases removed from V and 1 base from J, the gap between germline ends came to 16 bases. CDR3 nucleotides: TGTGCCAGCAGCACAAGGGGGAGGGTAGGCACAGATACGCAGTATTTT. It translates to CASSTRGRVGTDTQYF.

Worth noting for this clone: This specimen includes other DNA sequences encoding the same CDR3. The chain combines TRBV15 with TRBJ1-5, with 8 nucleotides matching TRBD1. The CDR3 consists of 13 residues. Looked up from germline, CDR1 is LNHNV and CDR2 is YYDKDF (reference sequence). V lost 7 bases and J lost 6; bases outside the gene matches: 5. CDR3 DNA: TGTGCCACCACTGCAGGGGGCAGTCAGCCCCAGCATTTT. Encoded protein: CATTAGGSQPQHF.

The V call is TRBV28, the J call TRBJ1-3; D gene uncertain. The V end was cut by 2 bases, the J end by 0 bases, with 5 bases between. The CDR3 contains 14 residues. The V gene's germline CDR1 is MDHEN and CDR2 SYDVKM. The CDR3 reads CASSLPASGNTIYF. The CDR3 DNA sequence: TGTGCCAGCAGTTTACCGGCCTCTGGAAACACCATATATTTT.

The gene calls are TRBV27 and TRBJ1-1, with D possibly TRBD1 on 6 matching bases. Germline V gene data show CDR1 as MNHEY and CDR2 as SMNVEV (reference sequence). Trimming took 3 bases from V and 5 from J, leaving 13 bases between them. This CDR3 comprises 14 residues. The CDR3 is CASSFTGRTTEAFF. CDR3 coding DNA: TGTGCCAGCAGTTTTACAGGGAGAACAACTGAAGCTTTCTTT.

This chain joins TRBV25-1 and TRBJ2-7; tentatively, D is TRBD1 (6 bases). Trimming cost V 6 bases and J 0 bases, with 9 bases left between them. The germline V gene encodes CDR1 MGHDK and CDR2 SYGVNS. This CDR3 comprises 13 residues. CDR3 sequence (DNA): TGTGCCAGCAGGAAGGACAGCTCCTACGAGCAGTACTTC. As protein: CASRKDSSYEQYF.

This chain connects TRBV28 to TRBJ1-2; perhaps TRBD1 as D (6 bases). V shed 3 bases and J shed 8 bases, with 16 bases lying between them. Germline V lookup: CDR1 MDHEN, CDR2 SYDVKM. CDR3 size: 14 residues. As DNA, the CDR3 is TGTGCCAGCAGTTTTACAGGGCTAGTTCTGGGCTACACCTTC. As protein: CASSFTGLVLGYTF.

V usage is TRBV6-1 and J usage is TRBJ2-7, with 8 bases aligning to TRBD2. This CDR3 comprises 13 residues. Per germline, CDR1 MNHNS and CDR2 SASEGT. The junction had 6 bases not matched to a gene; V was cut back by 7 bases and J by 4 bases. The CDR3 is CASTQREYYEQYF. The CDR3 bases are TGTGCCAGCACCCAGCGGGAGTATTACGAGCAGTACTTC.

Points on this clone: Mismatch with germline at one junction end may stem from a read error. Other nucleotide sequences from this sample produce the same CDR3. The rearrangement links TRBV2 to TRBJ2-3; D possibly corresponds to TRBD2 (5 bases). The CDR3 is 14 residues long. CDR1 is SNHLY, CDR2 FYNNEI, per germline. CDR3 protein: CASSWTQSTDTQYF. The CDR3, as DNA: TGTGCTAGCAGCTGGACTCAGTCCACAGATACGCAGTATTTT.

The chain is built from TRBV30 and TRBJ2-7, with TRBD2 as a possible D gene (5 bases). This CDR3 has 15 residues. Germline V gene data show CDR1 as GTSNPN and CDR2 as SVGIG (reference sequence). V was cut by 0 bases and J by 5 bases, with 17 bases left in between. Here the CDR3 reads CAWSVYGGRTHEQYF. CDR3 nucleotides: TGTGCCTGGAGTGTATATGGAGGCAGGACCCACGAGCAGTACTTC.

The genes are TRBV10-3 and TRBJ1-5; D gene ambiguous. V gave up 3 bases and J gave up 0 bases, with 12 bases separating them. Per the germline V gene, CDR1 is ENHRY and CDR2 is SYGVKD. The length of the CDR3 is 16 residues. CDR3 sequence: CAISDHRRDSNQPQHF. CDR3 nucleotides: TGTGCCATCAGTGATCATAGACGGGATAGCAATCAGCCCCAGCATTTT.

This clone is a singleton in its sample. J is TRBJ2-7 and V is TRBV7-6, with 10 positions matching TRBD1. V lost 4 bases and J lost 1; bases outside the gene matches: 7. This CDR3 comprises 16 residues. Germline CDR1 and CDR2: SGHVS and FNYEAQ. The CDR3 region is CASSYGDRGQSYEQYF. Here the CDR3 DNA reads TGTGCCAGCAGCTACGGGGACAGGGGACAATCCTACGAGCAGTACTTC.

This chain connects TRBV9 to TRBJ2-7; 7 positions match TRBD1. CDR1 and CDR2 (germline): SGDLS, YYNGEE. This CDR3 is built from 15 residues. The V segment lost 0 bases and the J segment 3 bases; nucleotides outside the gene matches: 6. CDR3 coding DNA: TGTGCCAGCAGCGTAGGGGACAGCCTGATCTACGAGCAGTACTTC. The encoded protein is CASSVGDSLIYEQYF. Filled out from reference TRBV9 and TRBJ2-7, the complete variable domain reads DSGVTQTPKHLITATGQRVTLRCSPRSGDLSVYWYQQSLDQGLQFLIQYYNGEERAKGNILERFSAQQFPDLHSELNLSSLELGDSALYFCASSVGDSLIYEQYFGPGTRLTVT.

The V gene is TRBV5-8, the J gene TRBJ1-2; weak D call: TRBD1 (5 bases). The germline V gene encodes CDR1 SGHTS and CDR2 YDEGEE. The CDR3 is made up of 15 amino acids. V dropped 2 bases and J dropped 4 bases, with 15 bases sitting between them. CDR3 protein: CASSLLSGGAYGYTF. The CDR3 nucleotides are TGTGCCAGCAGCTTATTGTCAGGAGGGGCCTATGGCTACACCTTC.

The chain has TRBV4-1 and TRBJ1-2; D unclear. V lost 0 bases to trimming and J lost 8 bases, with 10 bases between them. The CDR3 is made up of 13 amino acids. Germline loops: CDR1 MGHRA, CDR2 YSYEKL. CDR3 DNA: TGCGCCAGCAGCCAAGATTTCAGTAAGGGCTACACCTTC. This translates into CASSQDFSKGYTF.

The chain recombines TRBV28 with TRBJ1-1, with D perhaps TRBD1 (5 bases). The V gene's germline CDR1 is MDHEN and CDR2 SYDVKM. This CDR3 has 14 residues. V was cut by 3 bases and J by 5 bases, with 13 bases left in between. CDR3 residues: CASSLGTAGTEAFF. The CDR3 coding sequence is TGTGCCAGCAGTTTGGGGACCGCGGGGACTGAAGCTTTCTTT.

The CDR3 region is CASSLSGNEQFF. In nucleotides, the CDR3 is TGTGCCAGCAGTTTATCGGGTAATGAGCAGTTCTTC. The rearrangement links TRBV28 to TRBJ2-1; no clear D gene. CDR3 length: 12 residues. Germline values: CDR1 MDHEN, CDR2 SYDVKM. V shed 1 base and J shed 7 bases, with 5 bases lying between them.

The chain uses TRBV11-3 and TRBJ2-1; D is ambiguous. The V end lost 1 base, the J end lost 4 bases, and 17 bases lay between the germline ends. Germline values: CDR1 SGHNT, CDR2 YENEEA. This CDR3 is 17 amino acids long. CDR3 in amino acids: CASSLGPGSHSYNEQFF. CDR3 DNA sequence: TGTGCCAGCAGCTTAGGTCCCGGGTCCCATAGTTACAATGAGCAGTTCTTC.

The genes are TRBV5-1 and TRBJ1-4; possibly TRBD1 for D (5 bases). The CDR3 runs to 14 residues. V lost 4 bases and J 8 bases, leaving 15 bases between the germline ends. Germline V gene sequence: CDR1 SGHRS, CDR2 YFSETQ. CDR3 nucleotide sequence: TGCGCCAGCAGCCCCGGGGGGGAGGACGAAAAACTGTTTTTT. Its translation is CASSPGGEDEKLFF.